The rows below give T cell receptor beta chains drawn from one sample of a study of T-cell reconstitution after alpha-beta-depleted transplantation in children. TCRdb reprocessed the PCR reads with MiXCR, giving one entry per CDR3 protein. The sample includes about 540,000 distinct CDR3 sequences, 27% of them seen just once. Sequencing was performed on PBMCs, taken before TCRalphabeta/CD19-depleted stem cell transplant. These receptor sequences come from a boy less than two years old with Wiskott-Aldrich syndrome, due to receive a stem cell transplant. Each CDR3 is given with its conserved first and last residue. A D gene is named only where the DNA matches it firmly. Only some rows state a clone size, as once, few, many or a class for expanded clones.

size	D	V	J	DNA	CDR3
few	NA	TRBV5-1	TRBJ2-7	TGCGCCAGCAGCTTGATTTTGCGGTCGAGCTCCTACGAGCAGTACTTC	CASSLILRSSSYEQYF
few	NA	TRBV7-8	TRBJ2-7	TGTGCCAGCAGCTTAATACCGGGACGGAGTTCCTACGAGCAGTACTTC	CASSLIPGRSSYEQYF
NA	TRBD2	TRBV5-1	TRBJ2-5	TGCGCCAGCAGCGGGACTAGCCGAAAAGAGACCCAGTACTTC	CASSGTSRKETQYF
NA	TRBD2	TRBV20-1	TRBJ2-1	TGCAGTGCTATCGAACTAGCGGACTACAATGAGCAGTTCTTC	CSAIELADYNEQFF
few	NA	TRBV28	TRBJ1-5	TGTGCCAGCACCTTTAGGAGGGGCCAGCCCCAGCATTTT	CASTFRRGQPQHF
NA	NA	TRBV20-1	TRBJ2-3	TGCAGTGCTAGAAGCGGCAACACAGATACGCAGTATTTT	CSARSGNTDTQYF
NA	NA	TRBV12-3/TRBV12-4	TRBJ1-1	TGTGCCAGCAGTGCCCAAGGGCCAGACACTGAAGCTTTCTTT	CASSAQGPDTEAFF
NA	TRBD2	TRBV7-2	TRBJ2-5	TGTGCCAGCAGCTTGCTAGCGGGAGGGCCGGTAGAGACCCAGTACTTC	CASSLLAGGPVETQYF
NA	TRBD2	TRBV27	TRBJ2-7	TGTGCCAGCAGTTTATTCGGACTAGCCGTCTCCTACGAGCAGTACTTC	CASSLFGLAVSYEQYF
NA	NA	TRBV20-1	TRBJ2-1	TGCAGTGCTAGAGTTCCCGGGGGATCTTACAATGAGCAGTTCTTC	CSARVPGGSYNEQFF
NA	TRBD2	TRBV27	TRBJ2-1	TGTGCCAGCAGCCTAGCGGGAGGGCCTCTTGTTGAGCAGTTCTTC	CASSLAGGPLVEQFF
NA	NA	TRBV28	TRBJ1-2	TGTGCCAGCAACTCCGGGAATTTTGGCTACACCTTC	CASNSGNFGYTF
NA	NA	TRBV20-1	TRBJ2-4	TGCAGTGCTAAAGCACAGGGTGCCAAAAACATTCAGTACTTC	CSAKAQGAKNIQYF
few	TRBD2	TRBV12-3/TRBV12-4	TRBJ2-2	TGTGCCAGCAGTTCAGGACTAGCCTCGAACACCGGGGAGCTGTTTTTT	CASSSGLASNTGELFF
NA	NA	TRBV10-3	TRBJ2-1	TGTGCCATCAGTGGAAGGGTAGAAGCCTACAATGAGCAGTTCTTC	CAISGRVEAYNEQFF
few	NA	TRBV15	TRBJ2-1	TGTGCCACCAGCAGATCTCTGAGCTCCTACAATGAGCAGTTCTTC	CATSRSLSSYNEQFF
NA	NA	TRBV28	TRBJ2-1	TGTGCCAGCAGCTTATGGGGTCGGGGGAGGGGGAGCAATGAGCAGTTCTTC	CASSLWGRGRGSNEQFF
few	TRBD1	TRBV28	TRBJ2-2	TGTGCCAGCAGCACGGGGACAGTAAGGACCGGGGAGCTGTTTTTT	CASSTGTVRTGELFF
few	TRBD1	TRBV18	TRBJ2-3	TGTGCCAGCTCACCAGTGACAGGGGTGACAGATACGCAGTATTTT	CASSPVTGVTDTQYF
NA	NA	TRBV7-2	TRBJ2-1	TGTGCCAGCAGCTTAGACTTCCGGGACTCCCTAAATGAGCAGTTCTTC	CASSLDFRDSLNEQFF
NA	TRBD2	TRBV7-2	TRBJ2-3	TGTGCCAGCAGCCCACGAGGACTAGCGGGTGGCACAGATACGCAGTATTTT	CASSPRGLAGGTDTQYF
NA	NA	TRBV6-2/TRBV6-3	TRBJ2-7	TGTGCCAGCAGAAACGGAGCCGGGGTCTACGAGCAGTACTTC	CASRNGAGVYEQYF
few	NA	TRBV5-1	TRBJ2-6	TGCGCCAGCAGCTTGGTGTCAGTCACCTCTGGGGCCAACGTCCTGACTTTC	CASSLVSVTSGANVLTF
NA	NA	TRBV5-1	TRBJ1-4	TGCGCCAGCCGCCGGGTCCAAACTAATGAAAAACTGTTTTTT	CASRRVQTNEKLFF
NA	NA	TRBV20-1	TRBJ2-3	TGCAGTGCTACCCTGAGGGGTAGCCTAGATACGCAGTATTTT	CSATLRGSLDTQYF
NA	TRBD1	TRBV19	TRBJ2-2	TGTGCCAGTAGGGACCTACAGGGGGTCGGGACCGGGGAGCTGATTTTT	CASRDLQGVGTGELIF
few	NA	TRBV6-6	TRBJ2-3	TGTGCCAGCAGTTACAGACGCACAGATACGCAGTATTTT	CASSYRRTDTQYF
few	TRBD2	TRBV5-1	TRBJ2-1	TGCGCCAGCAGCCATCTAGCGGGATACAATGAGCAGTTCTTC	CASSHLAGYNEQFF
NA	NA	TRBV6-2/TRBV6-3	TRBJ2-2	TGTGCCAGCAGTTACTCGAGTACCGGGGAGCTGTTTTTT	CASSYSSTGELFF
few	NA	TRBV5-1	TRBJ2-5	TGCGCCAGCAGCTTGGCCGGGGACGAGACCCAGTACTTC	CASSLAGDETQYF